These T cell receptor beta chains were read from a single sample in a study of early T cells in non-severe SARS-CoV-2 infection. In TCRdb, the 5' RACE reads were re-called with MiXCR into one record per CDR3 protein. The data contain about 56,000 distinct CDR3 sequences, over 9.5% of them singletons. Source material: whole blood. Receptors were obtained from an adult who was a healthcare worker with PCR-confirmed SARS-CoV-2 infection or an uninfected control (not recorded which). The CDR3 runs from the conserved cysteine through the conserved F or W. The D gene is left open where the match is weak. Size is stated for part of the rows, as once, few or many counts, or as a class when the clone is expanded.

V: TRBV6-1; D: TRBD1; J: TRBJ1-3; length: 14; size: few; DNA: TGTGCCAGCAGTGTCGAGACAGGGCGGAACACCATATATTTT; CDR3: CASSVETGRNTIYF
V: TRBV7-8; D: NA; J: TRBJ2-1; length: 16; size: NA; DNA: TGTGCCAGCAGCTCTCGGAGACAGCCTTTAGACAATGAGCAGTTCTTC; CDR3: CASSSRRQPLDNEQFF
V: TRBV5-1; D: NA; J: TRBJ2-7; length: 15; size: few; DNA: TGCGCCAGCAGCTTGGCGCCTAGCGAGAACTACGAGCAGTACTTC; CDR3: CASSLAPSENYEQYF
V: TRBV13; D: TRBD2; J: TRBJ2-5; length: 15; size: many; DNA: TGTGCCAGCAGCCTCCGACTAGCGGGACGAGAGACCCAGTACTTC; CDR3: CASSLRLAGRETQYF
V: TRBV20-1; D: TRBD2; J: TRBJ2-1; length: 14; size: many; DNA: TGCAGTGCGAGGACTAGCGGGGAAAACAATGAGCAGTTCTTC; CDR3: CSARTSGENNEQFF
V: TRBV25-1; D: NA; J: TRBJ2-7; length: 12; size: many; DNA: TGTGCCAGCAGTGAATATTGGGGTCCTCAGTACTTC; CDR3: CASSEYWGPQYF
V: TRBV19; D: NA; J: TRBJ1-2; length: 13; size: NA; DNA: TGTGCCAGTAGGTACTTACAGAACTATGGCTACACCTTC; CDR3: CASRYLQNYGYTF
V: TRBV21-1; D: NA; J: TRBJ2-7; length: 16; size: many; DNA: TGTGCCAGCAGCTTCCGGACTAGCGGGATCTCCTACGAGCAGTACTTC; CDR3: CASSFRTSGISYEQYF
V: TRBV20-1; D: NA; J: TRBJ2-1; length: 16; size: few; DNA: TGCAGTGCTACCGTGAGCTCGGGGGATAGCCACAATGAGCAGTTCTTC; CDR3: CSATVSSGDSHNEQFF
V: TRBV4-2; D: TRBD1; J: TRBJ2-5; length: 15; size: many; DNA: TGTGCCAGCAGCCCCGGACAGGGTTCTGGGGAGACCCAGTACTTC; CDR3: CASSPGQGSGETQYF
V: TRBV6-6; D: NA; J: TRBJ1-3; length: 15; size: few; DNA: TGTGCCAGCTGGGAGCCAGGGAGCCGAGGAAACACCATATATTTT; CDR3: CASWEPGSRGNTIYF
V: TRBV23-1; D: NA; J: TRBJ2-7; length: 12; size: many; DNA: TGCGCCAGCAGCCAGACTTGCTACGAGCAGTACTTC; CDR3: CASSQTCYEQYF
V: TRBV6-5; D: NA; J: TRBJ1-1; length: 15; size: many; DNA: TGTGCCAGCAGTTACTCGGGTTCGTCGGGCACTGAAGCTTTCTTT; CDR3: CASSYSGSSGTEAFF
V: TRBV4-1; D: NA; J: TRBJ2-7; length: 13; size: NA; DNA: TGCGCCAGCAGCCGTTCGACGGCATACGAGCAGTACTTC; CDR3: CASSRSTAYEQYF
V: TRBV11-2; D: NA; J: TRBJ1-4; length: 15; size: few; DNA: TGTGCCAGCAGCTTAGGGGGAGGATCTAATGAAAAACTGTTTTTT; CDR3: CASSLGGGSNEKLFF
V: TRBV28; D: NA; J: TRBJ1-2; length: 16; size: NA; DNA: TGTGCCAGCAGCCGTCTCGGACGGACATCTAACTATGGCTACACCTTC; CDR3: CASSRLGRTSNYGYTF
V: TRBV12-3/TRBV12-4; D: TRBD2; J: TRBJ2-2; length: 16; size: many; DNA: TGTGCCAGCAGTTTCTCACTAGCGGGAGCTACCGGGGAGCTGTTTTTT; CDR3: CASSFSLAGATGELFF
V: TRBV30; D: TRBD2; J: TRBJ2-3; length: 15; size: many; DNA: TGTGCCTGGAGTGTGAGACTAGCGGGCACAGATACGCAGTATTTT; CDR3: CAWSVRLAGTDTQYF
V: TRBV5-1; D: NA; J: TRBJ1-4; length: 11; size: many; DNA: TGCGCCAGCAGCTTCGAGGGATCACTGTTTTTT; CDR3: CASSFEGSLFF
V: TRBV7-9; D: NA; J: TRBJ2-5; length: 13; size: many; DNA: TGTGCCAGCAGCTTAGCGGGTTCGGAGACCCAGTACTTC; CDR3: CASSLAGSETQYF
V: TRBV3-1; D: TRBD1; J: TRBJ1-2; length: 15; size: many; DNA: TGTGCCAGCAGCCAAGCGTCAGGGGGAGACTATGGCTACACCTTC; CDR3: CASSQASGGDYGYTF
V: TRBV2; D: NA; J: TRBJ2-7; length: 14; size: NA; DNA: TGTGCCAGCGGGGACTTACGGGGCCGCTACGAGCAGTACTTC; CDR3: CASGDLRGRYEQYF
V: TRBV6-2/TRBV6-3; D: TRBD2; J: TRBJ2-7; length: 14; size: NA; DNA: TGTGCCAGCAGCCATGGACTAGCGCGACCCCAGCAGTACTTC; CDR3: CASSHGLARPQQYF
V: TRBV11-2; D: NA; J: TRBJ2-2; length: 12; size: NA; DNA: TGTGCCAGCAGGGTGGACACCGGGGAGCTGTTTTTT; CDR3: CASRVDTGELFF
V: TRBV14; D: TRBD1; J: TRBJ1-4; length: 16; size: many; DNA: TGTGCCAGCAGCCAAGGCCAGGGGGCGGTAGAAGAAAAACTGTTTTTT; CDR3: CASSQGQGAVEEKLFF
V: TRBV27; D: NA; J: TRBJ1-1; length: 14; size: many; DNA: TGTGCCAGCAGTTCGAGGGACCCTCAGGACGAAGCTTTCTTT; CDR3: CASSSRDPQDEAFF
V: TRBV5-5; D: NA; J: TRBJ1-5; length: 15; size: NA; DNA: TGTGCCAGCAGCTTGATGACAGGTAGCAATCAGCCCCAGCATTTT; CDR3: CASSLMTGSNQPQHF
V: TRBV5-1; D: NA; J: TRBJ1-1; length: 15; size: NA; DNA: TGCGCCAGCAGCTTGGCGATTACAGTGAACACTGAAGCTTTCTTT; CDR3: CASSLAITVNTEAFF
V: TRBV24-1; D: TRBD1; J: TRBJ2-3; length: 15; size: many; DNA: TGTGCCACCAGTGGAGCGACAGGGGGCCCAGATACGCAGTATTTT; CDR3: CATSGATGGPDTQYF
V: TRBV2; D: TRBD1; J: TRBJ2-1; length: 20; size: few; DNA: TGTGCCAGCAGGATCGATAGACAGGGGCGAGGACCAGAATCGTACAATGAGCAGTTCTTC; CDR3: CASRIDRQGRGPESYNEQFF
V: TRBV10-1; D: NA; J: TRBJ2-1; length: 14; size: many; DNA: TGCGCCAGCAGTGTGGGGCGCCTAGGAGGAGAGCAGTTCTTC; CDR3: CASSVGRLGGEQFF
V: TRBV7-8; D: NA; J: TRBJ1-5; length: 15; size: few; DNA: TGTGCCAGCAGCTTAGCGGCGACGGTCAATCAGCCCCAGCATTTT; CDR3: CASSLAATVNQPQHF
V: TRBV24-1; D: NA; J: TRBJ2-2; length: 16; size: many; DNA: TGTGCCACCAGTGATTTAGGGGAGGCCGGCACCGGGGAGCTGTTTTTT; CDR3: CATSDLGEAGTGELFF
V: TRBV18; D: NA; J: TRBJ2-4; length: 14; size: few; DNA: TGTGCCAGCTCACCACCCGGCCTCCAAAACATTCAGTACTTC; CDR3: CASSPPGLQNIQYF
V: TRBV18; D: TRBD2; J: TRBJ2-7; length: 15; size: few; DNA: TGTGCCAGCTCACCGTTAGGACTAGCGGGAAACGAGCAGTACTTC; CDR3: CASSPLGLAGNEQYF
V: TRBV10-3; D: NA; J: TRBJ2-1; length: 14; size: many; DNA: TGTGCCATCAGGGGGTCCCTTCCCTACAATGAGCAGTTCTTC; CDR3: CAIRGSLPYNEQFF
V: TRBV7-9; D: TRBD2; J: TRBJ2-7; length: 14; size: few; DNA: TGTGCCAGCAGCTTAGTCGCGGGAGGCAACGAGCAGTACTTC; CDR3: CASSLVAGGNEQYF
V: TRBV7-3; D: NA; J: TRBJ2-3; length: 13; size: many; DNA: TGTGCCAGCAGCCCTGACCTCCCAGATACGCAGTATTTT; CDR3: CASSPDLPDTQYF
V: TRBV5-1; D: TRBD1; J: TRBJ1-1; length: 14; size: few; DNA: TGCGCCAGCAGCCTGGACAGGGCGAGGACTGAAGCTTTCTTT; CDR3: CASSLDRARTEAFF
V: TRBV4-2; D: NA; J: TRBJ2-7; length: 16; size: many; DNA: TGTGCCAGCAGCCAACAATTCGTGACTAACACCTACGAGCAGTACTTC; CDR3: CASSQQFVTNTYEQYF
V: TRBV29-1; D: NA; J: TRBJ2-7; length: 13; size: many; DNA: TGCAGCGTTGAGCTTGATCGGAATTACGAGCAGTACTTC; CDR3: CSVELDRNYEQYF
V: TRBV9; D: NA; J: TRBJ2-1; length: 12; size: many; DNA: TGTGCCAGCAGCGCGAGGGTCGATGAGCAGTTCTTC; CDR3: CASSARVDEQFF
V: TRBV11-2; D: NA; J: TRBJ2-7; length: 17; size: NA; DNA: TGTGCCAGCAGCCACCTTCGCGGTAGCTCGAAGGTCCACGAGCAGTACTTC; CDR3: CASSHLRGSSKVHEQYF
V: TRBV7-6; D: NA; J: TRBJ2-3; length: 15; size: many; DNA: TGTGCCAGCAGCTTAAATAGAGTCTTCACAGATACGCAGTATTTT; CDR3: CASSLNRVFTDTQYF
V: TRBV7-6; D: NA; J: TRBJ2-5; length: 12; size: many; DNA: TGTGCCAGCAGCTCCAGGCAAGAGACCCAGTACTTC; CDR3: CASSSRQETQYF
V: TRBV9; D: NA; J: TRBJ2-1; length: 11; size: few; DNA: TGTGCCAGCAGCTTTCTGCACGAGCAGTTCTTC; CDR3: CASSFLHEQFF
V: TRBV11-2; D: NA; J: TRBJ2-2; length: 16; size: NA; DNA: TGTGCCAGCAGACGTAGCGGGAAAGGGGGCACCGAGGAGCTGTTTTTT; CDR3: CASRRSGKGGTEELFF
V: TRBV7-2; D: NA; J: TRBJ2-4; length: 17; size: NA; DNA: TGTGCCAGCAGCTTAGATGCCACTAGTCCGAGGGGAAACATTCAGTACTTC; CDR3: CASSLDATSPRGNIQYF
V: TRBV4-1; D: NA; J: TRBJ2-2; length: 15; size: few; DNA: TGCGCCAGCAGCCTCTACGAACGGAACACCGGGGGGCTGTTTTTT; CDR3: CASSLYERNTGGLFF
V: TRBV12-3/TRBV12-4; D: NA; J: TRBJ2-7; length: 15; size: few; DNA: TGTGCCAGCAGTTTACAGAGCGGAGGCTCCTACGAGCAGTACTTC; CDR3: CASSLQSGGSYEQYF
V: TRBV7-2; D: NA; J: TRBJ2-1; length: 16; size: many; DNA: TGTGCCAGCAGCTTAGGGGGGGCAAGCTCCTACAATGAGCAGTTCTTC; CDR3: CASSLGGASSYNEQFF
V: TRBV6-5; D: NA; J: TRBJ1-4; length: 14; size: NA; DNA: TGTGCCAGCAGCCCTGGGGGCGGGCTCGAAAAACTGTTTTTT; CDR3: CASSPGGGLEKLFF
V: TRBV7-3; D: NA; J: TRBJ1-1; length: 13; size: many; DNA: TGTGCCAGCAGCTTAAGGGAGAACACTGAAGCTTTCTTT; CDR3: CASSLRENTEAFF